These 5 T cell receptor beta chains were sequenced from one sample in a study of blood T cell repertoires in COVID-19. Method: immunoSEQ multiplex PCR; TCRdb's copy keeps in-frame clones and lacks some. The table records 100,000 to 150,000 clones, approximately 81% of them present only once. Sequencing was carried out using peripheral blood. Receptor source: a woman aged 50 to 65 with acute or convalescent COVID-19.

This rearrangement joins TRBV27 to TRBJ2-3; 10 nucleotides line up with TRBD2. CDR3 length: 18 residues. The V segment lost 8 bases and the J segment 3 bases; nucleotides outside the gene matches: 17. CDR1 and CDR2 (germline): MNHEY, SMNVEV (reference sequence). CDR3 in amino acids: CASSGPSGRRAGTDTQYF. As DNA, the CDR3 is TGTGCCAGCTCGGGACCTAGCGGGAGACGGGCGGGGACAGATACGCAGTATTTT.

The chain joins TRBV5-1 to TRBJ2-5; possibly TRBD1 for D (6 bases). CDR1 and CDR2 (germline): SGHRS, YFSETQ. The CDR3 is 14 amino acids. V lost 0 bases to trimming and J lost 5 bases, with 11 bases between them. The CDR3 region is CASSLGQVEETQYF. CDR3 in DNA: TGCGCCAGCAGCTTGGGACAGGTGGAGGAGACCCAGTACTTC. Full variable domain (rest looked up from reference TRBV5-1 and TRBJ2-5): KAGVTQTPRYLIKTRGQQVTLSCSPISGHRSVSWYQQTPGQGLQFLFEYFSETQRNKGNFPGRFSGRQFSNSRSEMNVSTLELGDSALYLCASSLGQVEETQYFGPGTRLLVL.

This clone was seen only a few times. This sequence joins TRBV7-9 and TRBJ1-3, with 8 bases identical to TRBD1. CDR3 length equals 15 residues. CDR1 is SEHNR, CDR2 FQNEAQ, per germline (reference sequence). V lost 5 bases to trimming and J lost 0 bases; unmatched junction nucleotides: 3. The DNA for the CDR3 is TGTGCCAGCAGCCCGGACAGGGTCTCTGGAAACACCATATATTTT. Protein sequence: CASSPDRVSGNTIYF. Full variable domain (outside the CDR3, taken from reference TRBV7-9 and TRBJ1-3): DTGVSQNPRHKITKRGQNVTFRCDPISEHNRLYWYRQTLGQGPEFLTYFQNEAQLEKSRLLSDRFSAERPKGSFSTLEIQRTEQGDSAMYLCASSPDRVSGNTIYFGEGSWLTVV.

The genes are TRBV7-8 and TRBJ2-1; TRBD2 agrees at 12 bases. From germline, CDR1 is SGHVS and CDR2 FQNEAQ. CDR3 length: 16 residues. Trimming took 5 bases from V and 4 from J; bases not matched to a gene: 6. This CDR3 is CASSPLGLAGYNEQFF. CDR3 sequence (DNA): TGTGCCAGCAGCCCACTCGGACTAGCGGGGTACAATGAGCAGTTCTTC. Full variable domain (remainder filled in from reference TRBV7-8 and TRBJ2-1): GAGVSQSPRYKVAKRGQDVALRCDPISGHVSLFWYQQALGQGPEFLTYFQNEAQLDKSGLPSDRFFAERPEGSVSTLKIQRTQQEDSAVYLCASSPLGLAGYNEQFFGPGTRLTVL.

The V and J genes are TRBV4-1 and TRBJ2-1, with 7 bases identical to TRBD2. This CDR3 spans 16 amino acids. In germline, CDR1 is MGHRA, CDR2 YSYEKL. V was clipped by 5 bases and J by 0 bases; unmatched bases: 7. The DNA of the CDR3 is TGCGCCAGCAGCTTCAGACTAGCCATCTCCTACAATGAGCAGTTCTTC. It specifies CASSFRLAISYNEQFF.